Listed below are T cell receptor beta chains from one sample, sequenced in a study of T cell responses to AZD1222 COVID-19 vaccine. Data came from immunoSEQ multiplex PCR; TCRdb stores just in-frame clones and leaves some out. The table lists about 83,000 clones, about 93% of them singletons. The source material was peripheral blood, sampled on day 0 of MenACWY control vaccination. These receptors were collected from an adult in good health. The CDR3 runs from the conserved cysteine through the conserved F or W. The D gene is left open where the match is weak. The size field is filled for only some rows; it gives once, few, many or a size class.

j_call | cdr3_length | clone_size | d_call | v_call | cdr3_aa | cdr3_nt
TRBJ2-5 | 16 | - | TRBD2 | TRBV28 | CASSFWAGEGKETQYF | TGTGCCAGCAGTTTTTGGGCGGGAGAAGGGAAAGAGACCCAGTACTTC
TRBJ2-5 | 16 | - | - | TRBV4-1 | CASSHPRGGNQETQYF | TGCGCCAGCAGCCATCCTAGGGGTGGTAATCAAGAGACCCAGTACTTC
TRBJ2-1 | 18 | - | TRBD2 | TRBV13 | CASSPTSGRPSSYNEQFF | TGTGCCAGCAGCCCCACTAGCGGGAGGCCGAGCTCCTACAATGAGCAGTTCTTC
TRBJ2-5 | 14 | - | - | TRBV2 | CASSEALEWETQYF | TGTGCCAGCAGTGAAGCGTTGGAGTGGGAGACCCAGTACTTC
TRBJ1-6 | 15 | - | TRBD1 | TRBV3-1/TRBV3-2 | CASSQVGTGGSPLHF | TGTGCCAGCAGCCAAGTCGGGACAGGCGGTTCACCCCTCCACTTT
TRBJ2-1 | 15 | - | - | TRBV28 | CASSSPRDIYNEQFF | TGTGCCAGCAGTTCCCCCCGGGACATCTACAATGAGCAGTTCTTC
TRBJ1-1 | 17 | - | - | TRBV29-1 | CSVERFEGVGGRTEAFF | TGCAGCGTTGAACGGTTCGAGGGGGTTGGTGGACGGACTGAAGCTTTCTTT
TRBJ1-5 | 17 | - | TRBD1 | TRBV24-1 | CATSDGRDSYSNQPQHF | TGTGCCACCAGTGATGGGAGGGACAGTTATAGCAATCAGCCCCAGCATTTT
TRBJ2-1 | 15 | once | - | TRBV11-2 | CASSLGDVAYNEQFF | TGTGCCAGCAGCTTAGGAGACGTAGCCTACAATGAGCAGTTCTTC
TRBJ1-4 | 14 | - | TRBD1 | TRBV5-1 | CASSSGQGNEKLFF | TGCGCCAGCAGCTCTGGACAGGGGAATGAAAAACTGTTTTTT
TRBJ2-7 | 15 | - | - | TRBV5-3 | CASPLNRGPHYEQYF | TGTGCCAGCCCCCTTAATAGGGGCCCCCACTACGAGCAGTACTTC
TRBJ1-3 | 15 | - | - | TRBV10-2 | CASSEGRGIGNTIYF | TGCGCCAGCAGTGAGGGCAGGGGAATTGGCAACACCATATATTTT
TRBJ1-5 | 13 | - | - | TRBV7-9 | CASSLNDNQPQHF | TGTGCCAGCAGCTTAAATGACAATCAGCCCCAGCATTTT
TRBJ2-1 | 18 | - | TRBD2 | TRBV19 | CASIGGTSGRPQGNEQFF | TGTGCCAGTATAGGGGGGACTAGCGGGCGGCCCCAAGGGAATGAGCAGTTCTTC
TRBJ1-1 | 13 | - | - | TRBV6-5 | CASRYTGNTEAFF | TGTGCCAGCAGATATACAGGGAACACTGAAGCTTTCTTT
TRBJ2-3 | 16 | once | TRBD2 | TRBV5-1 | CASSFGQAGGTDTQYF | TGCGCCAGCAGCTTCGGTCAGGCGGGAGGCACAGATACGCAGTATTTT
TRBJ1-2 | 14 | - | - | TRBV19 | CASSIPGPGDGYTF | TGTGCCAGTAGTATCCCAGGGCCAGGTGATGGCTACACCTTC
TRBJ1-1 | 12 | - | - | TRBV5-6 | CASSPGYTEAFF | TGTGCCAGCAGCCCAGGGTACACTGAAGCTTTCTTT
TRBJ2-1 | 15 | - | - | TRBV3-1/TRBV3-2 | CASSQDLTGYNEQFF | TGTGCCAGCAGCCAAGATCTCACGGGATACAATGAGCAGTTCTTC
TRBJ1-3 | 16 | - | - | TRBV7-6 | CASSLATGGPGNTIYF | TGTGCCAGCAGCTTAGCAACCGGGGGTCCTGGAAACACCATATATTTT
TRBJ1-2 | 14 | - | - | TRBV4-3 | CASSQGGVNYGYTF | TGCGCCAGCAGCCAAGGAGGGGTTAACTATGGCTACACCTTC
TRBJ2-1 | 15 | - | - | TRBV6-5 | CASRLTGTWGNEQFF | TGTGCCAGCAGACTTACCGGGACATGGGGCAATGAGCAGTTCTTC
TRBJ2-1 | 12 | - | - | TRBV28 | CASSLVYNEQFF | TGTGCCAGCAGTTTAGTATACAATGAGCAGTTCTTC
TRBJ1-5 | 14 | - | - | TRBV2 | CASSELAGNQPQHF | TGTGCCAGCAGTGAGTTGGCGGGTAATCAGCCCCAGCATTTT
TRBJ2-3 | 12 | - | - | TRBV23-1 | CASSPGSDTQYF | TGCGCCAGCAGTCCAGGGTCAGATACGCAGTATTTT
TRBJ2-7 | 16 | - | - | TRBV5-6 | CASSLACRQGGYEQYF | TGTGCCAGCAGCTTGGCATGCCGTCAGGGCGGCTACGAGCAGTACTTC
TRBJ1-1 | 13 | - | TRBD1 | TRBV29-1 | CSVEQGGDTEAFF | TGCAGCGTTGAACAGGGGGGGGACACTGAAGCTTTCTTT
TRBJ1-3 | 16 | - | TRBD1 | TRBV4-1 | CASSQDWTGYANTIYF | TGCGCCAGCAGCCAAGACTGGACAGGGTATGCCAACACCATATATTTT
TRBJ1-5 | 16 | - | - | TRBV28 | CASSSERGMGNQPQHF | TGTGCCAGCAGCTCCGAAAGAGGGATGGGGAATCAGCCCCAGCATTTT
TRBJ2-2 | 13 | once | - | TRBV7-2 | CASSSDYTGELFF | TGTGCCAGCAGCTCGGACTACACCGGGGAGCTGTTTTTT